This entry is about one T cell receptor (beta chain). What it binds is unknown. Germline assignment: CDR1 LNHNV and CDR2 YYDKDF (reference sequence). Trimming pared 5 bases from V and 0 bases from J, leaving 13 bases between. The CDR3 has 16 amino acids. The data were obtained in a study of cytomegalovirus exposure and HLA in healthy donors. Background on the study: Unique TCR beta sequences numbering some 120 million came from 190 million or so T cells in an earlier analysis. General observations from the study: Presence/absence analyses assumed roughly uniform sequencing depth across donors.

PCR used 60 Vbeta primers and 13 Jbeta primers. Using immunoSEQ multiplex PCR, the repertoire was profiled, and TCRdb retains in-frame clones only, with some absent. The data contain some 180,000 clones, around 80% of them seen just once; the ten biggest clones take up roughly 3.6%. This TCR was sampled from a woman aged 60-70 years in good health and CMV-seropositive. This chain joins TRBV15 and TRBJ2-2; the D gene is possibly TRBD1 (6 bases). The sample taken for sequencing was PBMCs. CDR3 region: CATSPARTANTGELFF. The DNA of the CDR3 is TGTGCCACCAGCCCGGCGCGGACAGCGAACACCGGGGAGCTGTTTTTT.